Reported below is one TCR beta chain. The target antigen is unknown. This CDR3 contains 13 residues. Trimming removed 6 bases from V and 7 bases from J; junction bases left unmatched: 7. In germline, CDR1 is SGHTA, CDR2 FQGTGA. Data came from immunoSEQ multiplex PCR; TCRdb stores just in-frame clones and leaves some out. This repertoire shows around 320,000 clones, around 85% found once; its top ten account for 2% to 2.5%. Treatment meaning: around 19 received Ad26.COV2.S at low or high dose, single or two shots; about 5 received placebo; per-sample allocation not given. At day 63 after the first vaccine or placebo injection, samples were drawn. Within Boston, the person who donated was an adult of 18-55 years. This sample was taken from a study of Ad26.COV2.S vaccination and SARS-CoV-2 variants. Study information: Donor allocation was to the COV1001 Ad26.COV2.S trial arm. Intramuscularly, Ad26.COV2.S was given either once or twice, 56 days apart.

Study observations and caveats: Spike-specific TCR breadth was greater in vaccine than placebo recipients.

J is TRBJ1-2 and V is TRBV7-3, with 8 bases matching TRBD1. This clonotype was obtained from a person aged 18-60 years who received the Ad26.COV2.S COVID-19 vaccine or a placebo. The specimen comprised peripheral blood, sampled in a trial of Ad26.COV2.S vaccine versus placebo. The CDR3 DNA reads as TGTGCCAGCAGTTTTGACAGGGGACGTGGCTACACCTTC. Protein: CASSFDRGRGYTF.